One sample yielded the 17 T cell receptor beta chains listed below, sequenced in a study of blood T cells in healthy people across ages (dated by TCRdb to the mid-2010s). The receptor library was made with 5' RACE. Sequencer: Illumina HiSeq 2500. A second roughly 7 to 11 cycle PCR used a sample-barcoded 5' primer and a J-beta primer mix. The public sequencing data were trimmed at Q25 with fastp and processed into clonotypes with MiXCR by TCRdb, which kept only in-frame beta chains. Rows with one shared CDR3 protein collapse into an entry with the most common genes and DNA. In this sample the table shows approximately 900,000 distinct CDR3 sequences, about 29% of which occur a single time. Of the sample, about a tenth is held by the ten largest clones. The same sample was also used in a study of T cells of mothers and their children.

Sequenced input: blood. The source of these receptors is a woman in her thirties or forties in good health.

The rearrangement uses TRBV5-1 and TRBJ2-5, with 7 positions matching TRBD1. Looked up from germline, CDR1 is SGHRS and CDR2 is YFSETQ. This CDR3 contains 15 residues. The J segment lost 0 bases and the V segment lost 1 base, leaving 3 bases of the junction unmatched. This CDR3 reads CASSLTGAHQETQYF. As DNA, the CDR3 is TGCGCCAGCAGCTTGACAGGGGCCCACCAAGAGACCCAGTACTTC.

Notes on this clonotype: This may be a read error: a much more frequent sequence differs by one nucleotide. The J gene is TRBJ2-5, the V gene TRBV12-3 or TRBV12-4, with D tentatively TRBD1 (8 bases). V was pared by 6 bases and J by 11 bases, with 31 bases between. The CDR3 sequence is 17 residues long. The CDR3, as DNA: TGTGCCAGCAGCCCAGGCGGGGGCAGGGGGCAATACAATGAGCAGTACTTC. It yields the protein CASSPGGGRGQYNEQYF.

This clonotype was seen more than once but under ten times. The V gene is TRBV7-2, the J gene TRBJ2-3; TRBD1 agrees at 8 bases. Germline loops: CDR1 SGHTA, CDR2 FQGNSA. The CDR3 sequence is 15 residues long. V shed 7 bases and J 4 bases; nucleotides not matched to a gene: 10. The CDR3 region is CASNPGTGISDTQYF. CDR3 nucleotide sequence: TGTGCCAGCAACCCTGGGACAGGCATCTCAGATACGCAGTATTTT.

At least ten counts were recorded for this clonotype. This CDR3 is CSARLAGATDTQYF. DNA of the CDR3: TGCAGTGCTAGACTAGCGGGGGCGACAGATACGCAGTATTTT. V gene TRBV20-1 combines with J gene TRBJ2-3; 10 positions agree with TRBD2. J gave up 3 bases and V 2 bases, and 2 bases lay outside the gene matches. This CDR3 has 14 amino acids. CDR1 and CDR2 from the germline V gene are DFQATT and SNEGSKA (reference sequence).

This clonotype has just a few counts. The CDR3 coding sequence is TGTGCCAGCAGCCAAGAATTCGGACCAAGCTCCTACGAGCAGTACTTC. Residues: CASSQEFGPSSYEQYF. The gene calls are TRBV4-2 and TRBJ2-7; D call uncertain. This CDR3 spans 16 amino acids. In germline, CDR1 is LGHNA, CDR2 YNFKEQ. The germline V and J ends were trimmed by 0 bases and 0 bases, with 12 bases remaining between them.

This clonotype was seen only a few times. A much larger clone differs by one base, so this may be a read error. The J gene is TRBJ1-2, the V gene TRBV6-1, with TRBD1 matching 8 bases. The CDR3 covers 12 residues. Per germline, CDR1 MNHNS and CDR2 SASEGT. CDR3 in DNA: TGTGCCGGCAGTGCGGACAGGGTTGGCTACACCTTC. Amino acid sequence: CAGSADRVGYTF.

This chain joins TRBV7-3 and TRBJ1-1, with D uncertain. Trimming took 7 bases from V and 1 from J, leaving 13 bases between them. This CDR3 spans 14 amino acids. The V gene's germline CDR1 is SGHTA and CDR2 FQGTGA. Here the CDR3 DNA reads TGTGCCAGCAAAATCGGCGCCGCGAACACTGAAGCTTTCTTT. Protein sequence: CASKIGAANTEAFF.

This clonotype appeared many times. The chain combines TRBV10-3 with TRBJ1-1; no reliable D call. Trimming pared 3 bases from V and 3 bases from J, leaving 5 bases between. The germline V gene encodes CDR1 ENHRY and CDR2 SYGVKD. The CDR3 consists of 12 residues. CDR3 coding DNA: TGTGCCATCAGTGAAGGGTACACTGAAGCTTTCTTT. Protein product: CAISEGYTEAFF.

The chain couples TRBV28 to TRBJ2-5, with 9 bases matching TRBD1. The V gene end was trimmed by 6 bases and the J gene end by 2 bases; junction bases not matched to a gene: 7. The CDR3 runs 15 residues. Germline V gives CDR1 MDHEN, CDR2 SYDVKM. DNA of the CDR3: TGTGCCAGCAGGGGGACAGGGACAATACAAGAGACCCAGTACTTC. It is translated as CASRGTGTIQETQYF.

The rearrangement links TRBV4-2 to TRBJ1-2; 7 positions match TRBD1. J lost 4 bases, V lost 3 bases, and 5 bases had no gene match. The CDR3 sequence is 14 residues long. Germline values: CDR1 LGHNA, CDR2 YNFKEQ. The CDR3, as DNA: TGTGCCAGCAGCCACGGGACAGCGCTCTATGGCTACACCTTC. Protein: CASSHGTALYGYTF.

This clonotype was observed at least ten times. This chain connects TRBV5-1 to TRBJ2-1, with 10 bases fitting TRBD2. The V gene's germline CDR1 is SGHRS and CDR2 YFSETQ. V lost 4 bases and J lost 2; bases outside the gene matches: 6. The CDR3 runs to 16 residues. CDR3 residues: CASSLSGGGPYNEQFF. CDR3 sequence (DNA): TGCGCCAGCAGCCTAAGCGGGGGGGGACCCTACAATGAGCAGTTCTTC.

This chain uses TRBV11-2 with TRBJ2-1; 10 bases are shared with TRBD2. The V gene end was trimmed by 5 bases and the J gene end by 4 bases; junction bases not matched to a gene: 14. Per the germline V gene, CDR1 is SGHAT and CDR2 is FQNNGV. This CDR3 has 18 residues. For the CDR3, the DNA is TGTGCCAGCAGCCCCCTTGTCGGCCTAGCGGGGGAATACAATGAGCAGTTCTTC. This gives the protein CASSPLVGLAGEYNEQFF.

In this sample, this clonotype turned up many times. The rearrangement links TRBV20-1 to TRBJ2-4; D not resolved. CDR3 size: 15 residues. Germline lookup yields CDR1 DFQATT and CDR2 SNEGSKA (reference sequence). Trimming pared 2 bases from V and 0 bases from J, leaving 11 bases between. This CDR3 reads CSARNADLAKNIQYF. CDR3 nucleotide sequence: TGCAGTGCTAGAAACGCGGACCTAGCCAAAAACATTCAGTACTTC.

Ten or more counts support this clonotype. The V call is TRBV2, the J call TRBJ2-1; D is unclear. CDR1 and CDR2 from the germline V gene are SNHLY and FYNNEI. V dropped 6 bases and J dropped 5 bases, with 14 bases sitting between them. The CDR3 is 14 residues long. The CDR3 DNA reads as TGTGCCAGCAGACAGTATTTACGGGACAATGAGCAGTTCTTC. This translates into CASRQYLRDNEQFF.

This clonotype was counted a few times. The CDR3 region has the DNA TGTGCCAGCAGACTCGGGAGCGGGACAGGAGCCTACGAGCAGTTCTTC. Translated: CASRLGSGTGAYEQFF. The chain employs TRBV5-5 and TRBJ2-1; tentative D call: TRBD1 (8 bases). V dropped 5 bases and J dropped 10 bases, with 25 bases sitting between them. CDR1 and CDR2 from the germline V gene are SGHKS and YYEKEE (reference sequence). This CDR3 has 16 residues.

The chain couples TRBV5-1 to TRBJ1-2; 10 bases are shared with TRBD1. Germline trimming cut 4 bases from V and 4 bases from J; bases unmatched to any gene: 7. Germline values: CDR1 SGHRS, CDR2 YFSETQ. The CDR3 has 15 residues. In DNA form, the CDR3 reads TGCGCCAGCAGCACGACAGGGGGCCAGGTCTATGGCTACACCTTC. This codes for CASSTTGGQVYGYTF.

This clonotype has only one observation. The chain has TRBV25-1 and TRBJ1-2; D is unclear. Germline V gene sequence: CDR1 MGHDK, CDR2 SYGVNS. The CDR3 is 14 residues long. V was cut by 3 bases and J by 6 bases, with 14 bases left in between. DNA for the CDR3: TGTGCCAGCAGTGACCGCAGGTGTTTAAATGGCTACACCTTC. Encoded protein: CASSDRRCLNGYTF.